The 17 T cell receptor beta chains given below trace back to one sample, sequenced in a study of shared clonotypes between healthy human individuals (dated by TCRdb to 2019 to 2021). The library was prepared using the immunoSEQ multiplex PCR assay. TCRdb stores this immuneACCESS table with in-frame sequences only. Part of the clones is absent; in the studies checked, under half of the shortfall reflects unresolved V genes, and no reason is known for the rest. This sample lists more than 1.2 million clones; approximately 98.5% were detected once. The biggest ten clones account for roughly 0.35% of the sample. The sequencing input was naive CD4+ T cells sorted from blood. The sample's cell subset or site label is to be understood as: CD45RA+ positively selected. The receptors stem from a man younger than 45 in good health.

The CDR3: CATSIARSSYNEQFF. Written as DNA, the CDR3 is TGTGCCACCAGCATCGCTAGAAGCTCCTACAATGAGCAGTTCTTC. The rearrangement uses TRBV15 and TRBJ2-1; D uncertain. CDR1 LNHNV and CDR2 YYDKDF come from the germline V gene (reference sequence). The CDR3 runs 15 residues. V was cut by 4 bases and J by 0 bases, with 10 bases left in between.

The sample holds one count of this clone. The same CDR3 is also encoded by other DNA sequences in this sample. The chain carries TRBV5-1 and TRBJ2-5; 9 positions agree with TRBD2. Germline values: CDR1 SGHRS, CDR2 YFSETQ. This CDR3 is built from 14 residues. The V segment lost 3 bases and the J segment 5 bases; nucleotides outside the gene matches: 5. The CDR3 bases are TGCGCCAGCAGCTCGACTAGCGGCTCGGAGACCCAGTACTTC. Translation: CASSSTSGSETQYF.

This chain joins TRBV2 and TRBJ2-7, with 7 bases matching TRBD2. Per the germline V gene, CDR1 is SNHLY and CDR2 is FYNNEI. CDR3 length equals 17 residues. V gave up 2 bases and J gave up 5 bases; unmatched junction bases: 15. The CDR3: CASSEMLTGRGSHEQYF. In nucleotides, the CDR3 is TGTGCCAGCAGTGAAATGTTAACGGGGAGGGGATCCCACGAGCAGTACTTC.

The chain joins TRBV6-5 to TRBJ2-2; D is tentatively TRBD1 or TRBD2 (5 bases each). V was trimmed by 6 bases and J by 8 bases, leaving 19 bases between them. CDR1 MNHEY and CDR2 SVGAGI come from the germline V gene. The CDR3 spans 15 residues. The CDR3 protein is CASRPPGPRSGELFF. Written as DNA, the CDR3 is TGTGCCAGCAGGCCTCCGGGACCCCGCTCTGGGGAGCTGTTTTTT.

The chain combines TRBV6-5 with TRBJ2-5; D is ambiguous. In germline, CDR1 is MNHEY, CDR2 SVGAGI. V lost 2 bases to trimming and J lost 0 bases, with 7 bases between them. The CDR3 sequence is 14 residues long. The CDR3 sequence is CASSYGPYQETQYF. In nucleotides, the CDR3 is TGTGCCAGCAGTTACGGGCCGTACCAAGAGACCCAGTACTTC.

CDR3 DNA sequence: TGTGCCATCAGTGAGTTCGACAGGGTTGAAGCTTTCTTT. It specifies CAISEFDRVEAFF. The chain uses TRBV10-3 and TRBJ1-1; TRBD1 agrees at 7 bases. CDR3 length equals 13 residues. Trimming took 1 base from V and 7 from J; bases not matched to a gene: 3. Germline V gene lookup returns CDR1 ENHRY and CDR2 SYGVKD.

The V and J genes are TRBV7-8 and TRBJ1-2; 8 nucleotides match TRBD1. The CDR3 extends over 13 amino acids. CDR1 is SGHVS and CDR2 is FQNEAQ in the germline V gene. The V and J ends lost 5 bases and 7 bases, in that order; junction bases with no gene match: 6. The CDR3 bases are TGTGCCAGCAGCCCATTGGACAGGGCTGGCTACACCTTC. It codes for CASSPLDRAGYTF.

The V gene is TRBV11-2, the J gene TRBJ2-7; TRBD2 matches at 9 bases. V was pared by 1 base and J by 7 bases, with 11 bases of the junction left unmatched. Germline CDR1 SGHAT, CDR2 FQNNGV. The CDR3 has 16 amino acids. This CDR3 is CASSLVLAGGPNEQYF. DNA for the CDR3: TGTGCCAGCAGCTTAGTCTTGGCGGGAGGGCCAAATGAGCAGTACTTC.

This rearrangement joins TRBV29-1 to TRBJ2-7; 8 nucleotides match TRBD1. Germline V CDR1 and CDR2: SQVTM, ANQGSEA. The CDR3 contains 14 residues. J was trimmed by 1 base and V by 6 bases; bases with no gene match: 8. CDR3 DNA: TGCAGCGTCCTGGACAGGGCGGTTTCCTACGAGCAGTACTTC. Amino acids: CSVLDRAVSYEQYF.

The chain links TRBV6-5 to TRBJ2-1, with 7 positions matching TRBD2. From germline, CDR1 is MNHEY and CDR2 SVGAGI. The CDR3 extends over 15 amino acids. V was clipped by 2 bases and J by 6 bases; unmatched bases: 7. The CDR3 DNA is TGTGCCAGCAGTTACGGGAGGGGCCTAGGCAATGAGCAGTTCTTC. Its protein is CASSYGRGLGNEQFF.

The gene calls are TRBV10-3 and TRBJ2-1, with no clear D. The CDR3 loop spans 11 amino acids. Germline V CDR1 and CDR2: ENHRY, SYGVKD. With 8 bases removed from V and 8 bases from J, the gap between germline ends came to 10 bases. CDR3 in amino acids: CAIGQGDEQFF. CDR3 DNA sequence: TGTGCCATCGGTCAAGGCGATGAGCAGTTCTTC.

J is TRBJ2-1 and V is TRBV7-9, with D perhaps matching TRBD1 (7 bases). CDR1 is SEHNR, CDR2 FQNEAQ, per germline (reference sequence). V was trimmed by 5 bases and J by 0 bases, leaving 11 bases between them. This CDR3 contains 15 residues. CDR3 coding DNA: TGTGCCAGCAGCCAGGGGGGCAGCTCCTACAATGAGCAGTTCTTC. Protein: CASSQGGSSYNEQFF.

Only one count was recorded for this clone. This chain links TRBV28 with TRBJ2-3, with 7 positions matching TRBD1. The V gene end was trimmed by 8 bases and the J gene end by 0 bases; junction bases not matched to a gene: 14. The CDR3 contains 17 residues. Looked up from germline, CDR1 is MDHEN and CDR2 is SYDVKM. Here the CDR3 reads CASHYQDRPPSTDTQYF. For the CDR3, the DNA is TGTGCCAGCCATTATCAGGACAGGCCACCAAGCACAGATACGCAGTATTTT.

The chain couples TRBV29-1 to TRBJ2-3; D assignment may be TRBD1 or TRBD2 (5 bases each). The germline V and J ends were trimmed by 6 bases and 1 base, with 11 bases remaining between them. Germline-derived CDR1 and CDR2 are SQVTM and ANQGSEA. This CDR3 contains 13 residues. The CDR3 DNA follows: TGCAGCGTGTCCCAGGGAGGCACAGATACGCAGTATTTT. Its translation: CSVSQGGTDTQYF.

The CDR3 here is CASSPWGVSNTGELFF. The CDR3 DNA reads as TGTGCCAGCAGCCCATGGGGGGTATCGAACACCGGGGAGCTGTTTTTT. The chain carries TRBV6-6 and TRBJ2-2, with D perhaps TRBD2 (6 bases). CDR3 length: 16 residues. V was clipped by 6 bases and J by 0 bases, with 14 bases between them. From germline, CDR1 is MNHNY and CDR2 SVGAGI (reference sequence).

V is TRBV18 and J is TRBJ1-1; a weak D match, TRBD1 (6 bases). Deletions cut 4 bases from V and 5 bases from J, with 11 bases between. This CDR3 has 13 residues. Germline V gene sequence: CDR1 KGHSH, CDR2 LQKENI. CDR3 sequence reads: CASSQGGLTEAFF. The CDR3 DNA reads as TGTGCCAGCTCACAGGGGGGGTTAACTGAAGCTTTCTTT.

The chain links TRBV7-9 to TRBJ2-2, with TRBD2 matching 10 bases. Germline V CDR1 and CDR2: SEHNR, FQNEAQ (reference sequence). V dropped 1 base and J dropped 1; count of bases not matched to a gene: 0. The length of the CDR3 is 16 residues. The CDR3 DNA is TGTGCCAGCAGCTTAGGGACTAGCGGGAACACCGGGGAGCTGTTTTTT. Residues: CASSLGTSGNTGELFF.